This T cell receptor beta chain came from a study of blood T cells in healthy people across ages. Study outcomes and limitations: Unknown CMV status may confound age-related changes in expanded clones. TCR beta diversity tracked closely with naive T cell percentage. A roughly linear fall in TCR beta diversity per million T cells was seen with increasing age.

Next came a second PCR, run for about 7 to 12 cycles, which used a sample-barcoded 5' primer along with a J-beta primer mix. MiXCR, run by TCRdb on the 5' RACE reads, gives a single entry per CDR3 protein. Of fewer than 2,000,000 distinct CDR3 sequences detected, about 35% appear once; the ten largest clones hold 11%. The total RNA that was extracted per sample amounted to at least 5 micrograms. This clonotype was seen only a few times. What it binds is not known. The V and J ends lost 2 bases and 3 bases respectively, with 8 bases between them. This CDR3 is 12 amino acids long. Germline CDR1 GTSNPN, CDR2 SVGIG (reference sequence).

The receptor was isolated from a woman in her twenties or thirties in good health. The gene calls are TRBV30 and TRBJ2-7, with no clear D. Sequenced material: blood. CDR3 bases: TGTGCCTGGAGTAGTACGGGCTACGAGCAGTACTTC. Its translation: CAWSSTGYEQYF.